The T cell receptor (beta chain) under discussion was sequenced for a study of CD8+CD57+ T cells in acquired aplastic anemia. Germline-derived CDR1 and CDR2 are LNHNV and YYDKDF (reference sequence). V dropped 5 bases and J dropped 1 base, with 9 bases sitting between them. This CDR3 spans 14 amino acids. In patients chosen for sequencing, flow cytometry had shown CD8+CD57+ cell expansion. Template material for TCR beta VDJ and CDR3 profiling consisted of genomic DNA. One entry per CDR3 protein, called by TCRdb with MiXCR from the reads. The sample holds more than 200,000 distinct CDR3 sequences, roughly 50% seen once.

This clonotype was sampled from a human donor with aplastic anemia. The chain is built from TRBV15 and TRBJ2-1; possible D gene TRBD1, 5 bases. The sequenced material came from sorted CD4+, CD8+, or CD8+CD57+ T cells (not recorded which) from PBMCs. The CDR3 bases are TGTGCCACCAGCGGACCAGGGTCCTACAATGAGCAGTTCTTC. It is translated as CATSGPGSYNEQFF.